The clone carrying this T cell receptor (beta chain) was seen a few times. The antigen is undetermined. One entry per CDR3 protein results from TCRdb running MiXCR on the 5' RACE reads. This sample yields 270,000 or so distinct CDR3 sequences, of which around 8% are seen a single time; over 2.5% belongs to the top ten. The sample is drawn from a study of identical twins. Study-level findings and limits: Twins' surplus sharing was weaker for beta out-of-frame sequences.

This CDR3 is built from 14 residues. CDR1 and CDR2 (germline): SGDLS, YYNGEE. With V trimmed by 3 bases and J by 5 bases, 5 bases remained unmatched. The same sample was also used in a study of yellow fever vaccine responses in identical twins.

Sequenced sample: CD8+ T cells sorted from blood. This sequence joins TRBV9 and TRBJ2-7; 10 nucleotides match TRBD1. The TCR originated in a woman between 18 and 29 years old in good health. The CDR3 nucleotides read TGTGCCAGCAGCGGGGGACAGGGGAGGAACGAGCAGTACTTC. It translates to CASSGGQGRNEQYF.